This paragraph reports one TCR beta chain. No cognate antigen has been identified for it. Per-base quality was not reported, and no clone a single base away is much larger than it. These data are taken from a study of cytomegalovirus exposure and HLA in healthy donors (TCRdb year 2017). A note on the overall study: An earlier analysis of several hundred of the donors reported 250 to 350 Gb of sequence data and 117 million unique TCR beta sequences obtained from approximately 180 million T cells. Of the 350 to 450 genotyped donors, 70% to 90% were placed in the genetic ancestry cluster associated with self-reported Caucasian donors. To study patterns of TCR occurrence, a later analysis re-analyzed previously published TCR beta repertoires from 500 to 850 donors and added high-resolution HLA genotyping. Genome-wide SNP genotypes for about 65% of the 666 donors were used in a later genetic analysis, which treated that subset as a discovery cohort. Alongside the repertoire data, information on donor age, sex, ethnicity and CMV serostatus was compiled. Several DR-DQ haplotypes were treated as single units for association and clustering because of strong linkage in the cohort. An earlier analysis of 450 to 750 of the donors used high-throughput TCR beta sequencing to judge whether each TCR beta V gene segment behaved as functional or pseudogenic. The study profiled the T cell repertoires of 500 to 800 subjects by immunosequencing and related them to cytomegalovirus serostatus. The study aimed to test whether cataloging public T cell receptors could reveal signatures of past pathogen exposure. In the later analysis, no new phenotypic data were used to find candidate immune exposures; instead, reliance was placed on TCR beta sequences and their occurrence across donors. An early release covering approximately 600 HLA-typed donors comprised 300 to 350 gigabases of sequencing data and about 90 million unique TCR sequences. Typing coverage varied by locus: roughly 620-640 donors for A, B, C, DRB1 and DQB1; roughly 560 for DQA1; about 600 for DPA1; 450 to 480 for DPB1. Along with the approximately 700-subject first cohort, a separate validation cohort of more than 90 different subjects was used. Among around 400 genotyped donors of the cohort, an average of roughly 240,000 unique TCR beta nucleotide sequences were sequenced per donor, about a sixth of them non-productive. To predict cytomegalovirus infection status, the study combined high-throughput TCR immunosequencing, statistical association of individual TCRs with disease status, and machine learning. HLA typing covered class I and class II loci at four-digit resolution. Every repertoire in the discovery cohort had been generated on one and the same sequencing platform. Overall results and qualifications from the work: An earlier analysis of some 590 of the donors showed that most TCR beta V segments appeared in productive rearrangements either about 87% or about 30% of the time, which broadly matched IMGT annotations. The presence/absence analyses assumed that sequencing depth was roughly uniform across donors, and that assumption may not be true. According to a later analysis, TCR association rates differed among HLA loci, with DRB1 alleles showing the most associated TCRs and HLA-C alleles showing the fewest. When HLA alleles, especially DR and DQ, strongly co-occurred, attributing TCR associations to individual alleles was difficult. V-gene and J-gene trimming of TCR beta chains was associated with a missense DCLRE1C variant in a later genetic analysis, and the association was replicated in an independent cohort. It was suggested by the authors that the approach could potentially be generalized to other disease states and immunological phenotypes. Most TCR sequences were observed very rarely across donors, whereas some public TCRs were present in many individuals. CMV serostatus was the only immune exposure information available for the cohort. A later analysis reported that several top co-occurrence clusters appeared linked to parvovirus B19, influenza, CMV and Epstein-Barr virus. A later genetic analysis reported fewer N-insertions in productive TCRs among donors in an Asian-associated ancestry cluster than the roughly 690-donor mean. At a false discovery rate of 0.05, a later analysis linked about 16,000 TCR beta sequences to specific HLA alleles. The classifier was reported to diagnose cytomegalovirus status with high specificity and sensitivity in both the original cohort and the validation cohort. In this cohort, only TCR beta chains were sequenced, and detectable features were limited by the absence of alpha or paired-chain data. Because counts were too low, 15 or so rarely observed V segments, including chromosome 9 orphons, were excluded from the earlier analysis of 587 of the donors. The sequencing pipeline was judged likely to have produced a cluster of highly shared sequence variants as a technical artifact. Most CMV-associated TCR beta chains appeared to be HLA-restricted in a later analysis, and the HLA associations seemed to be driven largely by CMV exposure. Some IMGT-functional V segments, including TRBV6-2 and TRBV6-3, could not be told apart with the 87-base-pair reads, so those segments were excluded. A further reported finding was that TCR beta sequences accurately predicted the HLA-A and HLA-B alleles for most subjects in the first cohort. Because HLA typing was missing for some donors at each locus, association tests included only the typed subset. A total of 150 to 200 TCR beta chains were listed by the study as associated with cytomegalovirus. Linkage disequilibrium might explain the correlated functional status among segregating V segments, but an unknown experimental factor could not be excluded. In vitro tests confirmed that three of the cytomegalovirus-associated TCR beta chains recognize cytomegalovirus antigens. A later analysis found that HLA-associated TCR beta chains were more clonally expanded and had lower generation probabilities than equally common non-associated chains.

In total, around 600 healthy bone marrow donors made up the cohort. Cohort members were all nominally healthy when sampled, although unrecorded immune exposures were likely present. The donor tested CMV seropositive, placing the donor among the roughly 300 seropositive members of the cohort. A peripheral blood sample was collected from each donor, and TCR beta sequencing was performed on peripheral blood mononuclear cells. Genomic DNA was extracted from the blood cell samples with the Qiagen DNeasy Blood Extraction Kit. Counted from cysteine to phenylalanine, this CDR3 has 15 amino acids. Solely the CDR3 DNA is kept, with 45 bases framed from the first base. Trimmed from V: 5 bases; trimmed from J: 7 bases; junction bases lacking a gene match: 8. Sequences MNHNS (CDR1) and SASEGT (CDR2) are obtained from the germline V gene. The receptor library was made with the immunoSEQ multiplex PCR assay. The multiplex PCR relied on a mix of 60 forward primers for TCR Vbeta segments and 13 reverse primers for TCR Jbeta segments. The CDR3 region of rearranged TCR beta genes was amplified from genomic DNA by a multiplex PCR assay. On the Illumina HiSeq System, the amplified TCR beta libraries were sequenced as 87-base-pair reads. Regarding the original processing steps: Across the roughly 700 repertoires, a later analysis counted approximately 75 million unique TCR beta chains, about 10 million of which were shared by at least two donors. A nearest-neighbor algorithm error-corrected the raw reads and collapsed the reads into unique sequences, merging closely related sequences to remove PCR and sequencing errors. CDR3 sequences were aligned to IMGT reference sequences to assign V, D and J gene segments. For a sequence to be retained, at least a six-nucleotide match to both a V gene segment and a J gene segment was required. A rearrangement counted as productive if the CDR3 had no stop codons and remained in frame with V and J, and every other rearrangement counted as non-productive. Following IMGT convention, CDR3 was defined as the stretch from the second conserved V-encoded cysteine to the conserved J-encoded phenylalanine. In an earlier analysis of more than 550 of the donors, sequences lacking an unambiguous match to a single V gene segment were excluded. An earlier analysis of a few hundred of the donors classified V segments as functional when productive rearrangements were above 56.7% and as segregating when the standard deviation between donors was above 5%. A statistical classification framework was built to diagnose cytomegalovirus status from the catalog of TCR beta chain sequences. A later analysis assigned V and J genes by comparing TCR nucleotide sequences with IMGT/GENE-DB human TR gene sequences. A later analysis assigned CDR3 sequences and most-parsimonious VDJ recombination scenarios with the TCRdist pipeline. In a later analysis, each TCR beta chain was defined by its CDR3 amino acid sequence together with its V-gene family, and reads lacking a unique V-gene family were excluded. As a way to deal with suspected cross-contamination and a sequencing artifact, a later analysis dropped nearly 600 nucleotide sequences that were highly shared and had low generation probability. In a later analysis, a clonal expansion index was calculated for each public chain from normalized within-repertoire ranks of inferred template counts. In a later analysis, generation probabilities were computed with a VDJ recombination model fitted to out-of-frame rearrangements, and the resulting probabilities were checked against IGoR. A later analysis scored TCR-TCR, TCR-HLA and TCR-CMV co-occurrence with hypergeometric tests, applying a repertoire-size bias correction to TCR pairs. To estimate false discovery rates, a later analysis permuted the HLA or CMV assignments 20 times. In a later analysis, co-occurring TCRs were grouped with DBSCAN, and TCRdist sequence similarity was added when clustering was performed within HLA-allele-positive subsets. Repertoires with fewer than 30,000 or more than 120,000 public chains, plus five repertoires with anomalous nucleotide sharing, were excluded from co-occurrence clustering. TCRdb mirrors the immuneACCESS table, restricted to in-frame sequences. Some clones are absent from its copies; in checked studies, under half trace to an unresolved V gene, and the reason for the others is unknown. The V and J calls and clone size were taken over from that table, and D and trimming were inferred from the DNA. This sample has some 120,000 clones in its table, and 80% to 90% of those were observed once. Of the sample, approximately 3% is held by the ten largest clones.

The sample comprised PBMCs. The chain uses TRBV6-1 and TRBJ2-7; TRBD2 matches 13 bases in the middle. The source of this sequence is a woman aged 18-29 years in good health and CMV-seropositive. For the CDR3, the sequence is CASSPLAGGPVEQYF. The DNA reads TGTGCCAGCAGTCCACTAGCGGGGGGGCCGGTGGAGCAGTACTTC.